This TCR beta chain derives from a study of blood T cell repertoires in COVID-19. Study context: Acute and convalescent COVID-19 specimens originated in the United States, Italy and Spain. T cells, B-cell-depleted T cells, or PBMCs supplied cDNA or gDNA.

Trimming shortened V by 0 bases and J by 13 bases, and 15 bases separated the two germline ends. The CDR3 length is 13 residues. The V gene's germline CDR1 is GTSNPN and CDR2 SVGIG (reference sequence). Original data processing: By means of reference gene primer amplification, nucleated cell counts were estimated. Sequencing used immunoSEQ multiplex PCR; TCRdb keeps in-frame clones, though not all of them. That table is the source of V, J and clone size, and D and trimming were worked out from the DNA. The sample lists some 300,000 clones; about 91% were seen once. Material: peripheral blood. This clonotype originated in a woman aged 25 to 39 who had recovered from COVID-19. The chain has TRBV30 and TRBJ1-4, with D perhaps matching TRBD1 (5 bases). CDR3 sequence (DNA): TGTGCCTGGAGTGTAAGGGGAAGTGAGAGACTGTTTTTT. This encodes CAWSVRGSERLFF.